The clone carrying this T cell receptor beta chain was counted only a few times. Its antigen is not known. These gene names are mouse names. The read falls 4 residues short of the CDR3 end, and the missing part is taken from the germline J gene. V gave up 1 base and J gave up 3 bases; unmatched junction bases: 4. This CDR3 has 15 residues. CDR1 and CDR2 from the germline V gene are NNHDY and SYVADS. The sample belongs to a study of CD8+ T cells in alopecia areata. On the study more broadly: Skin was taken from roughly 6-12-month-old C3H/HeJ graft donors that had spontaneous alopecia and grafted onto roughly 6-11-week-old female C3H/HeJ mice. Study results and caveats: Affected scalp, especially in alopecia totalis/universalis, had a higher clonality than normal scalp did. Scalp sample data also include resident alphabeta T cells from normal skin. TCR sharing across patients was less clear than in mice, possibly HLA-related.

Extracted RNA was reverse transcribed into cDNA, the sequencing template. TCRdb's table, derived via immunoSEQ multiplex PCR, lists solely in-frame clones and lacks some. The repertoire has approximately 110,000 clones, none seen only once; the ten largest take 15% to 20%. Sequencing was carried out using lesional skin. This receptor was taken from a C3H/HeJ mouse with alopecia areata. The mice in this strain carry MHC haplotype H2-k. The chain is built from TRBV13-3 and TRBJ2-7, with 10 positions matching TRBD1. The CDR3: CASSDQGTGVYEQYF. The CDR3 bases that were read are TGTGCCAGCAGTGATCAGGGGACAGGGGTCTAT.